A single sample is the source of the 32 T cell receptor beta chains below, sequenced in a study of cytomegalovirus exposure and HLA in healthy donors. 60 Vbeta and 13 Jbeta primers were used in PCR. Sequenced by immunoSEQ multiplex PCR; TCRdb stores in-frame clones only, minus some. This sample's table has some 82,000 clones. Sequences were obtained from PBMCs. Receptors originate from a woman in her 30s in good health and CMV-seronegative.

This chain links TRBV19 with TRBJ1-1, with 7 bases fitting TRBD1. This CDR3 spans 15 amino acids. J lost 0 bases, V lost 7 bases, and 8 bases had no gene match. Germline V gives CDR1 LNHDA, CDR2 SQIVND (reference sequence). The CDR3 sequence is CASINKGTVNTEAFF. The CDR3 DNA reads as TGTGCCAGTATCAATAAGGGGACAGTGAACACTGAAGCTTTCTTT.

The CDR3 sequence is CASSEALPGGYDSNQPQHF. In nucleotides, the CDR3 is TGTGCCAGCAGTGAAGCGCTTCCAGGGGGCTACGATAGCAATCAGCCCCAGCATTTT. The chain recombines TRBV6-1 with TRBJ1-5; 8 nucleotides match TRBD1. The germline CDR1 and CDR2 sequences are MNHNS and SASEGT. Germline trimming cut 0 bases from V and 0 bases from J; bases unmatched to any gene: 10. This CDR3 comprises 19 residues.

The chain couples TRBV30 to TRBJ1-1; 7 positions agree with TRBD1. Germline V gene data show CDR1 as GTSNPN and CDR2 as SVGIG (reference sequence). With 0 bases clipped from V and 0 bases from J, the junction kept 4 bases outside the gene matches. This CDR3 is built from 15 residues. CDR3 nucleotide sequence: TGTGCCTGGAGTGTAAGGGGGCTCATGAACACTGAAGCTTTCTTT. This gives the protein CAWSVRGLMNTEAFF. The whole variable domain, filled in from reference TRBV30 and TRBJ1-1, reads SQTIHQWPATLVQPVGSPLSLECTVEGTSNPNLYWYRQAAGRGLQLLFYSVGIGQISSEVPQNLSASRPQDRQFILSSKKLLLSDSGFYLCAWSVRGLMNTEAFFGQGTRLTVV.

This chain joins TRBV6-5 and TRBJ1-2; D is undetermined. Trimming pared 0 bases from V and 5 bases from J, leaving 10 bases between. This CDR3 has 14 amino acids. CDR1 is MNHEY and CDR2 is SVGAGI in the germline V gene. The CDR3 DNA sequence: TGTGCCAGCAGTTACTCCGGGATGCCGTATGGCTACACCTTC. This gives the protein CASSYSGMPYGYTF.

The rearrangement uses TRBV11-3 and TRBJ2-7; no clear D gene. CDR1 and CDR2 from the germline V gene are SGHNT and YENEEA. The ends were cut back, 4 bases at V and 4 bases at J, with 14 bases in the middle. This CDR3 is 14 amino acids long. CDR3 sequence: CASSSRNSPYEQYF. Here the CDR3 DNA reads TGTGCCAGCAGCTCAAGGAACAGCCCGTACGAGCAGTACTTC.

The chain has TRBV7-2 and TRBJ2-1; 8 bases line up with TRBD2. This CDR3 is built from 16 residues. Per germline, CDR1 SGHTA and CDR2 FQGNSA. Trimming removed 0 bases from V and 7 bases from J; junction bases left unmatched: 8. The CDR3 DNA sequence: TGTGCCAGCAGCTTAGCACGGGGGGGGGCTCGAAATGAGCAGTTCTTC. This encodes CASSLARGGARNEQFF.

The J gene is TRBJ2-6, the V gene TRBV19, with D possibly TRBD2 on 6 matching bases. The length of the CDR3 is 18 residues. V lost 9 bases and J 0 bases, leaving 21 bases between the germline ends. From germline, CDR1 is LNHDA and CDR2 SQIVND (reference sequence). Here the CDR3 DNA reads TGTGCCAGCACGTCTCGGGGACTCCATAACTCTGGGGCCAACGTCCTGACTTTC. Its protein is CASTSRGLHNSGANVLTF.

The CDR3 region has the DNA TGCAGCGTTCGTGGGGGGGGCTCGAACACTGAAGCTTTCTTT. Its translation is CSVRGGGSNTEAFF. The chain employs TRBV29-1 and TRBJ1-1, with a tentative D call TRBD1 (6 bases). CDR1 and CDR2 (germline): SQVTM, ANQGSEA. Trimming pared 5 bases from V and 1 base from J, leaving 14 bases between. The CDR3 extends over 14 amino acids.

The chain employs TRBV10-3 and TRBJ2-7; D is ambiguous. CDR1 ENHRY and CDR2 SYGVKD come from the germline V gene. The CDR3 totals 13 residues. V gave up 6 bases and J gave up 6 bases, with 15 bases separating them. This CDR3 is CAISLLGSGEQYF. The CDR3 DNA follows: TGTGCCATCAGCCTTCTAGGTTCGGGCGAGCAGTACTTC.

The CDR3 sequence: CASETGTDYEQYF. The DNA of the CDR3 is TGTGCCAGCGAGACCGGGACAGACTACGAGCAGTACTTC. This chain links TRBV7-9 with TRBJ2-7, with 7 bases lining up with TRBD1. V shed 8 bases, J shed 3 bases, and the junction held 7 bases outside the gene matches. Germline V gene sequence: CDR1 SEHNR, CDR2 FQNEAQ (reference sequence). This CDR3 spans 13 amino acids.

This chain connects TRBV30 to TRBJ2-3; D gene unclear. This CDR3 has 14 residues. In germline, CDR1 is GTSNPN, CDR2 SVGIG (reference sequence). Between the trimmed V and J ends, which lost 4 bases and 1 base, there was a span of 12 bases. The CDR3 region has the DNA TGTGCCTGGACCCAAAAGCTGGGCACAGATACGCAGTATTTT. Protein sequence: CAWTQKLGTDTQYF.

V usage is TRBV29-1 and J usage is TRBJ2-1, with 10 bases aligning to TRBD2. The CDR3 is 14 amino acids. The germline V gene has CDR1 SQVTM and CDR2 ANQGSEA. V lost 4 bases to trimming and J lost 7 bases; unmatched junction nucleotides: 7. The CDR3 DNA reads TGCAGCGTTGTTTCGGTTAGCGGGGGGAATGAGCAGTTCTTC. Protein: CSVVSVSGGNEQFF.

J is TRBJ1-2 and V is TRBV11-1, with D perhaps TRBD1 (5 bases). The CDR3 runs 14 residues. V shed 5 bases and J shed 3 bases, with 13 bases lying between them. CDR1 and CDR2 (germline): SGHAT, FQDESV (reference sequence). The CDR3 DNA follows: TGTGCCAGCAGCATACCGGACATGGACTATGGCTACACCTTC. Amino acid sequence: CASSIPDMDYGYTF.

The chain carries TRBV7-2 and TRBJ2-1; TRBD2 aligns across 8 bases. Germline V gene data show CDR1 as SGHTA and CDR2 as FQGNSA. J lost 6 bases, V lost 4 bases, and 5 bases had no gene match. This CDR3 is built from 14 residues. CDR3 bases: TGTGCCAGCAGCTCTCCCGGGAGGGCCAATGAGCAGTTCTTC. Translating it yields CASSSPGRANEQFF.

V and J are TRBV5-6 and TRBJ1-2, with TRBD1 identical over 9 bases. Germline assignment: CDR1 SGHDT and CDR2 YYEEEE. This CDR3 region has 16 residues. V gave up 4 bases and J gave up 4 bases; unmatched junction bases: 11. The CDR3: CASSLLGTGKFYGYTF. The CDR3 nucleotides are TGTGCCAGCAGCCTCCTCGGGACAGGGAAATTCTATGGCTACACCTTC.

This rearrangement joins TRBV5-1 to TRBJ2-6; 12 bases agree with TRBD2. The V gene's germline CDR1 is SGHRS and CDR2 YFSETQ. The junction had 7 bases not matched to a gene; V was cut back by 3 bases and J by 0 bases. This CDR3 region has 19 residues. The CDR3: CASSYHLAGGPSGANVLTF. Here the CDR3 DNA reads TGCGCCAGCAGCTACCACCTAGCGGGAGGGCCCTCTGGGGCCAACGTCCTGACTTTC. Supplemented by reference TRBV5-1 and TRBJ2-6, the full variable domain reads KAGVTQTPRYLIKTRGQQVTLSCSPISGHRSVSWYQQTPGQGLQFLFEYFSETQRNKGNFPGRFSGRQFSNSRSEMNVSTLELGDSALYLCASSYHLAGGPSGANVLTFGAGSRLTVL.

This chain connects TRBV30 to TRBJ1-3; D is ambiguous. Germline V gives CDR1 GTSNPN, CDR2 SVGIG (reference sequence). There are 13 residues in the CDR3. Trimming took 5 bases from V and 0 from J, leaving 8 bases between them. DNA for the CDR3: TGTGCCTGGGCACCGGTCTCTGGAAACACCATATATTTT. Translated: CAWAPVSGNTIYF.

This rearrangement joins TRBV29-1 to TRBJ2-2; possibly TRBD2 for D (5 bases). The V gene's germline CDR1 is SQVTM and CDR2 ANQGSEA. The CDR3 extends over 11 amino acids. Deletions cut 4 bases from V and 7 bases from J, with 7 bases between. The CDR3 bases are TGCAGCGTTGTTCGGGACGGGGAGCTGTTTTTT. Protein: CSVVRDGELFF.

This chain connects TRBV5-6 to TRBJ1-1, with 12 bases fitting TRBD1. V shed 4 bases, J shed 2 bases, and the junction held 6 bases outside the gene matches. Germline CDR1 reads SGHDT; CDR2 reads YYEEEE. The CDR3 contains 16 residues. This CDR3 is CASSPGTGGYNTEAFF. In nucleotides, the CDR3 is TGTGCCAGCAGCCCAGGGACAGGGGGCTATAACACTGAAGCTTTCTTT.

The CDR3 region has the DNA TGTGCCAGCAGCTCCAAGGGACAGGGGAACAATGAGCAGTTCTTC. It is translated as CASSSKGQGNNEQFF. The rearrangement uses TRBV7-9 and TRBJ2-1; TRBD1 aligns across 10 bases. The CDR3 is 15 amino acids. In germline, CDR1 is SEHNR, CDR2 FQNEAQ (reference sequence). V was clipped by 4 bases and J by 5 bases; unmatched bases: 5. The whole variable domain, filled in from reference TRBV7-9 and TRBJ2-1, reads DTGVSQNPRHKITKRGQNVTFRCDPISEHNRLYWYRQTLGQGPEFLTYFQNEAQLEKSRLLSDRFSAERPKGSFSTLEIQRTEQGDSAMYLCASSSKGQGNNEQFFGPGTRLTVL.

CDR3 in amino acids: CASSAFRGTAYEQYF. The DNA for the CDR3 is TGTGCCAGCAGCGCTTTCAGGGGAACGGCCTACGAGCAGTACTTC. The chain recombines TRBV28 with TRBJ2-7; perhaps TRBD1 as D (6 bases). This CDR3 comprises 15 residues. The germline CDR1 and CDR2 sequences are MDHEN and SYDVKM. V dropped 6 bases and J dropped 2 bases, with 17 bases sitting between them.

CDR3 sequence reads: CASSQAQISGYTF. The CDR3 DNA follows: TGTGCCAGCAGTCAGGCACAGATCAGCGGCTACACCTTC. The rearrangement joins TRBV6-1 to TRBJ1-2; no firm D call. The CDR3 totals 13 residues. With 5 bases removed from V and 8 bases from J, the gap between germline ends came to 15 bases. Germline CDR1 MNHNS, CDR2 SASEGT.

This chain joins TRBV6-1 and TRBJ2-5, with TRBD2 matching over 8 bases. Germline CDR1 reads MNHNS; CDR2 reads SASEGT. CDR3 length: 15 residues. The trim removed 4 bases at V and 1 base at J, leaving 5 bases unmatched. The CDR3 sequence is CASSAGRDGQETQYF. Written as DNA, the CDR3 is TGTGCCAGCAGTGCCGGGAGGGACGGCCAAGAGACCCAGTACTTC.

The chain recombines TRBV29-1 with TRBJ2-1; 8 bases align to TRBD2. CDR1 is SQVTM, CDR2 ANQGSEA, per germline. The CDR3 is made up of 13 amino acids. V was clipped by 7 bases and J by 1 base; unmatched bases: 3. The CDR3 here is CSAIAGSYNEQFF. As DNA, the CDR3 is TGCAGCGCTATAGCGGGGTCCTACAATGAGCAGTTCTTC.

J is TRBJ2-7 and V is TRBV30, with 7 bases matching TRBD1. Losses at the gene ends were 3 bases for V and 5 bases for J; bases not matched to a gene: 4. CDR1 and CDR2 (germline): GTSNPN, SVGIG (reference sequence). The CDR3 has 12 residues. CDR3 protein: CAWSKQGHEQYF. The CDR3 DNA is TGTGCCTGGAGCAAACAGGGGCACGAGCAGTACTTC.

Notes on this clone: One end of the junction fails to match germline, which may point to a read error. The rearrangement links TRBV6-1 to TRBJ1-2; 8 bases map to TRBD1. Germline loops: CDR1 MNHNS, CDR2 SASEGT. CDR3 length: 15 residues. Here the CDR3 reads CASREGTGDYYGYTF. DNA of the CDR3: TGTGCCAGCAGAGAAGGGACAGGCGATTACTATGGCTACACCTTC.

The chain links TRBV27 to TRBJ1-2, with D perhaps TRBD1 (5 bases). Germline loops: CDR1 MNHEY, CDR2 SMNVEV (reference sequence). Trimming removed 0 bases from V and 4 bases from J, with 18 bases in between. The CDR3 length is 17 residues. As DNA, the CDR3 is TGTGCCAGCAGTTTATCCACCTCCATCGGACAAAGCTATGGCTACACCTTC. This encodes CASSLSTSIGQSYGYTF.

CDR3 amino acids: CASSQAGRLYEQYF. As DNA, the CDR3 is TGTGCCAGTTCCCAAGCGGGTCGCCTTTACGAGCAGTACTTC. This sequence joins TRBV19 and TRBJ2-7, with D tentatively TRBD2 (6 bases). Between the trimmed V and J ends, which lost 8 bases and 4 bases, there was a span of 18 bases. Germline CDR1 LNHDA, CDR2 SQIVND (reference sequence). CDR3 length: 14 residues.

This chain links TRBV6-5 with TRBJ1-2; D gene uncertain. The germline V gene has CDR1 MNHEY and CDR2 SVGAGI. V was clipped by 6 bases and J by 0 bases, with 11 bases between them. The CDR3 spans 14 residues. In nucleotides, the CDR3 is TGTGCCAGCAGAGGAGGAGGCACTAACTATGGCTACACCTTC. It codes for CASRGGGTNYGYTF.

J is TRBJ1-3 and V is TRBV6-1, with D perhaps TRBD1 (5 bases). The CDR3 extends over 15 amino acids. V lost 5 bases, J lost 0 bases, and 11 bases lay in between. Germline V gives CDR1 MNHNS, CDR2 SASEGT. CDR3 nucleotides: TGTGCCAGCAGTTTTATGGGGCCCTCTGGAAACACCATATATTTT. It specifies CASSFMGPSGNTIYF.

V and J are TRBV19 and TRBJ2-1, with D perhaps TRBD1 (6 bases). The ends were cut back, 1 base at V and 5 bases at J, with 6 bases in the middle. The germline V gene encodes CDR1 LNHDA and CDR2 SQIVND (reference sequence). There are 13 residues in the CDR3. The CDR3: CASSIGGHNEQFF. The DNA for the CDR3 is TGTGCCAGTAGTATAGGGGGGCACAATGAGCAGTTCTTC.

DNA for the CDR3: TGTGCCAGCAGTCGGACTAGCGTAGCCTACGAGCAGTACTTC. It codes for CASSRTSVAYEQYF. The chain carries TRBV6-5 and TRBJ2-7; the match to TRBD2 covers 9 bases. The V gene's germline CDR1 is MNHEY and CDR2 SVGAGI. After removal of 5 bases from V and 2 bases from J, the junction contained 4 bases not matched to a gene. The CDR3 sequence is 14 residues long.